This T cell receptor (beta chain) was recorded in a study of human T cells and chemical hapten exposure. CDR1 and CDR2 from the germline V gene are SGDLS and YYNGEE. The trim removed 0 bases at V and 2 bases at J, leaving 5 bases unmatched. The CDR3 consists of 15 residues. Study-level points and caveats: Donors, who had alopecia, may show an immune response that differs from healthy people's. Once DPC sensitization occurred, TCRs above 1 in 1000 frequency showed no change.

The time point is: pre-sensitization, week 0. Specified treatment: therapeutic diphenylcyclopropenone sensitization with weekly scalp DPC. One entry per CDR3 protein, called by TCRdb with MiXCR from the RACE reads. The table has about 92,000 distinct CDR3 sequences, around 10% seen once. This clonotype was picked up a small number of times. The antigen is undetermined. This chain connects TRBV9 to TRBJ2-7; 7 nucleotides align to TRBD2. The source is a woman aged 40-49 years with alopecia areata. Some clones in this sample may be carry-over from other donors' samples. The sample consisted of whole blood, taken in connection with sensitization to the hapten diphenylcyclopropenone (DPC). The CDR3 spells CASSVDPAGPYEQYF. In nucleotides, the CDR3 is TGTGCCAGCAGCGTAGACCCAGCGGGGCCCTACGAGCAGTACTTC.